The sequence of this T cell receptor (beta chain) was determined in a study of T cells in Graves' hyperthyroidism and ophthalmopathy. Points from the study as a whole: In the analysis, a 13 V-J model separated ophthalmopathy from stable hyperthyroidism. Appearing also in blood were most of the thyroid clonotypes expanded above 0.001.

In patients aged 18 to 65, hyperthyroidism was newly diagnosed, with duration under 2 months. Clinical symptoms, serum thyroxine and TRAb, thyroid ultrasound and orbital computed tomography together formed the diagnostic basis. This clonotype was seen many times. The target antigen is unknown. TCR beta CDR3 region amplification was performed from RNA transcripts. First-round RT-PCR targeting the TCR CDR3 was performed with the HTBI primer set. MiXCR, applied by TCRdb to the multiplex PCR reads, yields one record per CDR3 protein. The sample includes about 360,000 distinct CDR3 sequences, less than 20% of them seen just once. The length of the CDR3 is 15 residues. Unmatched junction bases numbered 3, after V lost 4 bases and J lost 4 bases. CDR1 is MDHEN and CDR2 is SYDVKM in the germline V gene.

The sequenced sample consisted of blood. This rearrangement joins TRBV28 to TRBJ2-1, with 11 bases identical to TRBD1. This sequence was found in a woman younger than 35 with Graves' hyperthyroidism that later progressed to Graves' ophthalmopathy. CDR3: CASSWDRGGYNEQFF. The CDR3 DNA follows: TGTGCCAGCAGTTGGGACAGGGGGGGTTACAATGAGCAGTTCTTC.